A single sample is the source of the 20 T cell receptor beta chains below, sequenced in a study of T-cell memory formation after mild COVID-19. TCRdb reprocessed the 5' RACE reads with MiXCR, giving one entry per CDR3 protein. This table has fewer than 700,000 distinct CDR3 sequences, more than 15% appearing once. The specimen was PBMCs or a T cell subset sorted from them (not recorded which). The receptors stem from an adult woman who had mild COVID-19 (a few samples of this study predate the infection). Cell type and time point are not known.

This clonotype was found many times. This sequence joins TRBV7-9 and TRBJ1-6; 7 bases are shared with TRBD1. CDR1 SEHNR and CDR2 FQNEAQ come from the germline V gene (reference sequence). CDR3 size: 15 residues. V gave up 8 bases and J gave up 7 bases; unmatched junction bases: 11. CDR3 protein: CASSYFTGANSPLHF. As DNA, the CDR3 is TGTGCCAGCTCCTACTTTACAGGGGCCAATTCACCCCTCCACTTT.

This clonotype was recorded a few times. The chain has TRBV19 and TRBJ1-5; the D is unclear. V was clipped by 3 bases and J by 3 bases, with 15 bases between them. Germline-derived CDR1 and CDR2 are LNHDA and SQIVND (reference sequence). CDR3 length: 16 residues. Written as DNA, the CDR3 is TGTGCCAGTAGTATTGGGGAGTGGGTGACCAATCAGCCCCAGCATTTT. It codes for CASSIGEWVTNQPQHF.

This chain joins TRBV10-3 and TRBJ2-5; perhaps TRBD2 as D (6 bases). The V gene's germline CDR1 is ENHRY and CDR2 SYGVKD. This CDR3 comprises 16 residues. The ends were cut back, 2 bases at V and 8 bases at J, with 21 bases in the middle. This CDR3 reads CAISEPSTGGGKTQYF. CDR3 sequence (DNA): TGTGCCATCAGTGAGCCCTCAACAGGTGGCGGGAAAACCCAGTACTTC.

CDR3 amino acids: CASKSQLRNQPQHF. CDR3 in DNA: TGTGCCAGCAAATCACAGCTGCGCAATCAGCCCCAGCATTTT. The rearrangement links TRBV7-2 to TRBJ1-5; D gene ambiguous. This CDR3 is built from 14 residues. Germline V gene sequence: CDR1 SGHTA, CDR2 FQGNSA. V was cut by 7 bases and J by 2 bases, with 12 bases left in between.

This clonotype occurred many times. The rearrangement links TRBV24-1 to TRBJ1-2; TRBD1 matches at 9 bases. The CDR3 is 15 amino acids. The germline V gene encodes CDR1 KGHDR and CDR2 SFDVKD. V trimming: 4 bases; J trimming: 6 bases; junction bases outside the gene matches: 8. The CDR3 is CATSDSGQGRDGYTF. The CDR3 region has the DNA TGTGCCACCAGTGACTCGGGACAGGGCCGGGATGGCTACACCTTC.

The table lists this clonotype with a few counts. CDR3 protein: CASSLESGDDEQYF. The CDR3 DNA is TGCGCCAGCAGCTTGGAGAGTGGCGACGACGAGCAGTACTTC. V is TRBV5-1 and J is TRBJ2-7; D remains ambiguous. The CDR3 is 14 residues long. Germline-derived CDR1 and CDR2 are SGHRS and YFSETQ. Deletions cut 0 bases from V and 5 bases from J, with 12 bases between.

The rearrangement links TRBV4-3 to TRBJ2-1; no definite D call. V lost 8 bases to trimming and J lost 2 bases, with 13 bases between them. Germline lookup yields CDR1 LGHNA and CDR2 YSLEER. The CDR3 is 14 amino acids. The CDR3 coding sequence is TGCGCCAGCGGTAGTATAGCCGCCTACAATGAGCAGTTCTTC. It encodes CASGSIAAYNEQFF.

This clonotype was seen repeatedly, ten times or more. This chain links TRBV12-3 or TRBV12-4 with TRBJ2-5; 9 bases line up with TRBD1. The CDR3 length is 15 residues. Unmatched junction bases numbered 10, after V lost 5 bases and J lost 6 bases. CDR3 region: CASSEMGQGVKTQYF. CDR3 DNA sequence: TGTGCCAGCAGTGAGATGGGACAGGGCGTGAAGACCCAGTACTTC.

This chain links TRBV29-1 with TRBJ2-1; 9 positions agree with TRBD1. CDR3 length: 15 amino acids. CDR1 is SQVTM and CDR2 is ANQGSEA in the germline V gene. J was trimmed by 10 bases and V by 6 bases; bases with no gene match: 16. The CDR3 DNA reads TGCAGCGTCCTCTGGCTGGGACAGGGCTTAGCAGAGCAGTTCTTC. Amino acids: CSVLWLGQGLAEQFF.

J is TRBJ2-6 and V is TRBV10-3, with D unclear. The CDR3 consists of 18 residues. V was pared by 10 bases and J by 4 bases, with 26 bases between. From germline, CDR1 is ENHRY and CDR2 SYGVKD. The chain's CDR3 is CATHRGGTPTVGANVLTF. In DNA, the CDR3 is TGTGCCACCCACCGTGGTGGCACTCCGACTGTAGGGGCCAACGTCCTGACTTTC.

The chain uses TRBV20-1 and TRBJ1-1; a weak D match, TRBD1 (6 bases). From germline, CDR1 is DFQATT and CDR2 SNEGSKA (reference sequence). This CDR3 is built from 14 residues. Trimming left V 3 bases short and J 4 bases short, with 15 bases between. In DNA form, the CDR3 reads TGCAGTGCTAGGGAGTCTAGGGGGACCACTGAAGCTTTCTTT. It yields the protein CSARESRGTTEAFF.

The chain employs TRBV6-1 and TRBJ1-5; possibly TRBD1 for D (5 bases). Germline V gene lookup returns CDR1 MNHNS and CDR2 SASEGT. V was pared by 3 bases and J by 0 bases, with 15 bases between. This CDR3 is built from 17 residues. The CDR3 DNA follows: TGTGCCAGCAGTGATGCCCGACAGTCTAATAGCAATCAGCCCCAGCATTTT. Its translation is CASSDARQSNSNQPQHF.

V usage is TRBV5-1 and J usage is TRBJ1-1; D gene ambiguous. Germline CDR1 is SGHRS and CDR2 is YFSETQ. Trimming shortened V by 4 bases and J by 3 bases, and 13 bases separated the two germline ends. This CDR3 has 14 residues. CDR3: CASSRRHGYTEAFF. In nucleotides, the CDR3 is TGCGCCAGCAGCCGAAGACACGGGTACACTGAAGCTTTCTTT.

In this sample, this clonotype turned up many times. This rearrangement joins TRBV5-1 to TRBJ2-1, with 7 bases fitting TRBD1. V gave up 0 bases and J gave up 9 bases; unmatched junction bases: 6. The CDR3 contains 14 residues. In germline, CDR1 is SGHRS, CDR2 YFSETQ. The DNA for the CDR3 is TGCGCCAGCAGCTTGGGTTCAGGGGGTGGTGAGCAGTTCTTC. Amino acids: CASSLGSGGGEQFF.

V usage is TRBV5-1 and J usage is TRBJ1-4, with D hard to call. Trimming took off 6 bases at V and 4 bases at J, with 16 bases between the two ends. The CDR3 sequence is 15 residues long. The germline V gene has CDR1 SGHRS and CDR2 YFSETQ. The CDR3: CASKLRLGDNEKLFF. DNA of the CDR3: TGCGCCAGCAAACTTCGTCTGGGAGATAATGAAAAACTGTTTTTT.

The chain is built from TRBV12-3 or TRBV12-4 and TRBJ2-5; D not certain. CDR3 size: 14 residues. The germline V and J ends were trimmed by 5 bases and 1 base, with 11 bases remaining between them. CDR3 nucleotides: TGTGCCAGCAGTCTCGGACCGTTCCAAGAGACCCAGTACTTC. Encoded protein: CASSLGPFQETQYF.

There are a few counts of this clonotype. The V gene is TRBV6-5, the J gene TRBJ2-5; 8 bases map to TRBD2. The CDR3 contains 14 residues. V shed 5 bases, J shed 5 bases, and the junction held 7 bases outside the gene matches. Per germline, CDR1 MNHEY and CDR2 SVGAGI. CDR3 in amino acids: CASSLRLALETQYF. CDR3 DNA sequence: TGTGCCAGCAGTCTACGACTAGCGCTGGAGACCCAGTACTTC.

Only one count was recorded for this clonotype. The genes are TRBV14 and TRBJ1-2; no clear D gene. Germline CDR1 and CDR2: SGHDN and FVKESK. Trimming removed 4 bases from V and 7 bases from J, with 13 bases in between. The CDR3 extends over 13 amino acids. CDR3 DNA sequence: TGTGCCAGCAGCCCTTTTGGTTATGGTGGCTACACCTTC. Residues: CASSPFGYGGYTF.

This clonotype has just a few counts. The chain joins TRBV11-1 to TRBJ2-2; unclear D gene. The CDR3 runs 12 residues. Germline lookup yields CDR1 SGHAT and CDR2 FQDESV (reference sequence). V was clipped by 3 bases and J by 6 bases, with 5 bases between them. The chain's CDR3 is CASSFSSGELFF. CDR3 nucleotide sequence: TGTGCCAGCAGCTTCTCTTCCGGGGAGCTGTTTTTT. The full variable domain, with the rest looked up from reference TRBV11-1 and TRBJ2-2, is EAEVAQSPRYKITEKSQAVAFWCDPISGHATLYWYRQILGQGPELLVQFQDESVVDDSQLPKDRFSAERLKGVDSTLKIQPAELGDSAMYLCASSFSSGELFFGEGSRLTVL.

The gene calls are TRBV7-9 and TRBJ2-7, with 9 nucleotides matching TRBD1. Germline values: CDR1 SEHNR, CDR2 FQNEAQ (reference sequence). J was trimmed by 6 bases and V by 5 bases; bases with no gene match: 11. CDR3 length: 15 amino acids. This chain's CDR3 is CASSPRQGEWREQYF. DNA of the CDR3: TGTGCCAGCAGCCCCCGACAGGGGGAATGGCGCGAGCAGTACTTC.